This T cell receptor (beta chain) came from a study of CD8 T cells in Susac syndrome. Comments on this clonotype: The antigen remains unidentified.

The CDR3 has 13 residues. Germline lookup yields CDR1 SGHTA and CDR2 FQGNSA. V trimming: 2 bases; J trimming: 7 bases; junction bases outside the gene matches: 4. Random hexamers primed reverse transcription of 0.5 to 1 ug RNA. TCRdb processed the immunoSEQ multiplex PCR reads anew with MiXCR; each CDR3 protein has one entry. Seen here are some 210,000 distinct CDR3 sequences, approximately 94% observed once, and the top ten hold roughly 0.14%. Study-wide points: The study admitted that it had a relatively small number of individuals in its TCR sequencing and HLA analysis.

The receptor was derived from a human donor with Susac syndrome. This sequence joins TRBV7-2 and TRBJ1-2; the match to TRBD1 covers 7 bases. Sequencing was performed on CD4+ T cells from PBMCs. The CDR3 reads CASSLRGLGGYTF. CDR3 nucleotide sequence: TGTGCCAGCAGCTTAAGGGGGCTGGGTGGCTACACCTTC.